Below are 17 T cell receptor beta chains sequenced from a single sample in a study of blood T cell repertoires in COVID-19 (dated by TCRdb to between 2020 and 2021). The library came from the immunoSEQ multiplex PCR assay. In its TCRdb copy, this immuneACCESS table keeps in-frame sequences only and misses some clones. Where compared with another copy, unresolved V genes explain less than half of these, and the others have no known cause. The sample data list around 200,000 clones, and approximately 85% of these were observed just once. The top ten constitute under 8% of the sample. Sequencing was carried out using PBMCs or T cells enriched from blood (not recorded which). These receptors all stem from a man aged 40-50 years who had recovered from COVID-19.

The gene calls are TRBV6-6 and TRBJ1-5, with D possibly matching TRBD1 (6 bases). The germline V gene encodes CDR1 MNHNY and CDR2 SVGAGI (reference sequence). V lost 6 bases, J lost 6 bases, and 21 bases lay in between. This CDR3 spans 16 amino acids. DNA of the CDR3: TGTGCCAGCAGCCCCACTGTGGGCAGGGGAAGTCAGCCCCAGCATTTT. As protein: CASSPTVGRGSQPQHF.

V usage is TRBV29-1 and J usage is TRBJ1-2; 7 bases agree with TRBD1. Germline CDR1 SQVTM, CDR2 ANQGSEA. V dropped 7 bases and J dropped 2; count of bases not matched to a gene: 4. The CDR3 has 12 amino acids. CDR3 protein: CSAAGQNYGYTF. Here the CDR3 DNA reads TGCAGCGCCGCGGGACAGAACTATGGCTACACCTTC.

The chain couples TRBV6-6 to TRBJ1-1, with D perhaps TRBD1 (6 bases). Germline V CDR1 and CDR2: MNHNY, SVGAGI (reference sequence). The CDR3 runs to 12 residues. Trimming shortened V by 5 bases and J by 6 bases, and 10 bases separated the two germline ends. The CDR3, as DNA: TGTGCCAGCAGTCGGTACAGGGCTGAAGCTTTCTTT. Protein product: CASSRYRAEAFF.

This chain links TRBV29-1 with TRBJ2-7; TRBD1 agrees at 7 bases. The junction had 9 bases not matched to a gene; V was cut back by 7 bases and J by 0 bases. This CDR3 is built from 14 residues. CDR1 and CDR2 from the germline V gene are SQVTM and ANQGSEA. CDR3 nucleotide sequence: TGCAGCGCACTCACGACAGGGTCCTCCTACGAGCAGTACTTC. It specifies CSALTTGSSYEQYF.

The rearrangement joins TRBV27 to TRBJ2-1; weak D call: TRBD1 (5 bases). CDR1 is MNHEY, CDR2 SMNVEV, per germline (reference sequence). V was trimmed by 2 bases and J by 9 bases, leaving 11 bases between them. The CDR3 has 13 amino acids. The CDR3, as DNA: TGTGCCAGCAGTTTAGGTGGGGCTGGTGAGCAGTTCTTC. Protein: CASSLGGAGEQFF.

This chain joins TRBV1 and TRBJ1-2; the table calls TRBD1, which could not be checked here. TRBV1 is described as a pseudogene. The CDR3 spans 17 residues. The CDR3 is CTSSRKPRQGPYYGYTF. For the CDR3, the DNA is TGCACCAGCAGCCGTAAACCCAGACAGGGGCCCTACTATGGCTACACCTTC.

This clone has only a few counts. This chain links TRBV5-8 with TRBJ1-1, with D uncertain. V was cut by 6 bases and J by 1 base, with 16 bases left in between. Germline V lookup: CDR1 SGHTS, CDR2 YDEGEE. The CDR3 length is 15 residues. In DNA, the CDR3 is TGTGCCAGCAACCATGGGCAGCCTTCGAACACTGAAGCTTTCTTT. It encodes CASNHGQPSNTEAFF.

The rearrangement joins TRBV29-1 to TRBJ2-7; 9 bases are a match to TRBD1. V lost 7 bases, J lost 2 bases, and 15 bases stayed unmatched. Germline CDR1 SQVTM, CDR2 ANQGSEA. The CDR3 is 16 amino acids. The CDR3 DNA reads TGCAGCGCAGGAGGGTCGGGGACAGGGAGGACCTACGAGCAGTACTTC. Translated: CSAGGSGTGRTYEQYF.

This sequence joins TRBV7-3 and TRBJ2-3; 9 bases map to TRBD1. Germline V gene data show CDR1 as SGHTA and CDR2 as FQGTGA. The CDR3 spans 16 residues. Unmatched junction bases numbered 6, after V lost 3 bases and J lost 2 bases. DNA of the CDR3: TGTGCCAGCAGCTTCACGACAGGGGGGAACACAGATACGCAGTATTTT. Translated: CASSFTTGGNTDTQYF. Variable domain in full (rest from reference TRBV7-3 and TRBJ2-3): GAGVSQTPSNKVTEKGKYVELRCDPISGHTALYWYRQSLGQGPEFLIYFQGTGAADDSGLPNDRFFAVRPEGSVSTLKIQRTERGDSAVYLCASSFTTGGNTDTQYFGPGTRLTVL.

The rearrangement joins TRBV5-1 to TRBJ2-7, with D maybe TRBD2 (7 bases). Germline-derived CDR1 and CDR2 are SGHRS and YFSETQ. CDR3 size: 14 residues. Trimming removed 4 bases at V and 5 bases at J, with 16 bases between. In DNA form, the CDR3 reads TGCGCCAGCAGCATCGGGGGGCGCGAGGACGAGCAGTACTTC. Translation gives CASSIGGREDEQYF.

This clone was seen just once. This chain connects TRBV5-1 to TRBJ1-2, with D maybe TRBD1 (6 bases). The CDR3 is made up of 16 amino acids. Trimming took off 4 bases at V and 0 bases at J, with 16 bases between the two ends. The germline gives CDR1 SGHRS, CDR2 YFSETQ. The CDR3 loop is CASSLFGQSANYGYTF. The CDR3 coding sequence is TGCGCCAGCAGCCTCTTCGGACAGAGCGCTAACTATGGCTACACCTTC.

This chain uses TRBV30 with TRBJ1-1; no definite D call. The CDR3 has 12 residues. V lost 8 bases and J lost 3, with 13 bases in between. Germline V gene data show CDR1 as GTSNPN and CDR2 as SVGIG (reference sequence). Here the CDR3 DNA reads TGTGCCGCCTTACCTCGAGACACTGAAGCTTTCTTT. Amino acid sequence: CAALPRDTEAFF.

The chain recombines TRBV28 with TRBJ1-5; D is unresolved. This CDR3 contains 15 residues. In germline, CDR1 is MDHEN, CDR2 SYDVKM. V was shortened by 4 bases and J by 2 bases, with 12 bases between the two germline ends. The CDR3 DNA sequence: TGTGCCAGCAGTTCTGAGGGTGGGGGCAATCAGCCCCAGCATTTT. Translating gives CASSSEGGGNQPQHF.

The genes are TRBV19 and TRBJ2-1; 12 nucleotides match TRBD2. CDR1 is LNHDA and CDR2 is SQIVND in the germline V gene (reference sequence). The CDR3 runs 15 residues. The V and J ends lost 5 bases and 7 bases, in that order; junction bases with no gene match: 6. The CDR3 spells CASSVSSGGANEQFF. As DNA, the CDR3 is TGTGCCAGTAGTGTATCTAGCGGGGGGGCTAATGAGCAGTTCTTC.

CDR3 region: CASSSHPGGGANVLTF. The CDR3 region has the DNA TGTGCCAGCAGTTCCCACCCAGGGGGTGGGGCCAACGTCCTGACTTTC. The chain is built from TRBV28 and TRBJ2-6, with TRBD1 identical over 7 bases. The CDR3 is 16 amino acids. V lost 4 bases to trimming and J lost 3 bases; unmatched junction nucleotides: 6. CDR1 is MDHEN, CDR2 SYDVKM, per germline.

This chain joins TRBV6-6 and TRBJ2-2; the D gene is possibly TRBD1 (6 bases). The CDR3 loop spans 14 amino acids. Germline V lookup: CDR1 MNHNY, CDR2 SVGAGI (reference sequence). V lost 1 base and J lost 6, with 9 bases in between. CDR3 sequence reads: CASSYFQGSGELFF. CDR3 DNA: TGTGCCAGCAGTTACTTTCAGGGGTCCGGGGAGCTGTTTTTT.

V usage is TRBV2 and J usage is TRBJ1-1; maybe TRBD1 (6 bases). Deletions cut 5 bases from V and 4 bases from J, with 14 bases between. The CDR3 has 14 residues. Germline V gene data show CDR1 as SNHLY and CDR2 as FYNNEI. Here the CDR3 reads CASSLQGRGTEAFF. The CDR3 region has the DNA TGTGCCAGCAGTCTACAGGGTCGGGGCACTGAAGCTTTCTTT.